The 15 T cell receptor beta chains given below trace back to one sample, sequenced in a study of cytomegalovirus exposure and HLA in healthy donors. PCR was performed using 60 Vbeta and 13 Jbeta primers. Sequenced by immunoSEQ multiplex PCR; TCRdb stores in-frame clones only, minus some. The data hold about 78,000 clones, with roughly 63% observed a single time. Sample: PBMCs. These receptor sequences come from a young man in good health and CMV-seropositive.

Written as DNA, the CDR3 is TGTGCCAGCAGCTTAAATACTTTCTCCTACAATGAGCAGTTCTTC. Encoded protein: CASSLNTFSYNEQFF. The V gene is TRBV7-8, the J gene TRBJ2-1, with D uncertain. The germline V and J ends were trimmed by 2 bases and 0 bases, with 8 bases remaining between them. Germline V lookup: CDR1 SGHVS, CDR2 FQNEAQ. CDR3 length: 15 amino acids.

The chain couples TRBV6-1 to TRBJ1-5, with D possibly being TRBD1 (6 bases). Germline loops: CDR1 MNHNS, CDR2 SASEGT. This CDR3 has 15 residues. The V end was cut by 2 bases, the J end by 6 bases, with 14 bases between. Written as DNA, the CDR3 is TGTGCCAGCAGTGAATCGTATAGGGGGTTTCAGCCCCAGCATTTT. The encoded protein is CASSESYRGFQPQHF.

This clone was picked up a small number of times. V is TRBV28 and J is TRBJ1-1; TRBD1 matches at 11 bases. The CDR3 is 16 amino acids. Germline CDR1 and CDR2: MDHEN and SYDVKM. V was clipped by 5 bases and J by 5 bases; unmatched bases: 10. As DNA, the CDR3 is TGTGCCAGCAGTCGTTGGACAGGGGGCGTAAAGACTGAAGCTTTCTTT. Its protein is CASSRWTGGVKTEAFF. The full variable domain, in which reference TRBV28 and TRBJ1-1 provide the parts outside the CDR3, is DVKVTQSSRYLVKRTGEKVFLECVQDMDHENMFWYRQDPGLGLRLIYFSYDVKMKEKGDIPEGYSVSREKKERFSLILESASTNQTSMYLCASSRWTGGVKTEAFFGQGTRLTVV.

This chain uses TRBV6-5 with TRBJ2-1, with 9 bases that match TRBD2. Germline CDR1 reads MNHEY; CDR2 reads SVGAGI. V shed 6 bases and J 4 bases; nucleotides not matched to a gene: 7. CDR3 length equals 15 residues. As DNA, the CDR3 is TGTGCCAGCAGAGGAGGCGGGGGGGCATACAATGAGCAGTTCTTC. This gives the protein CASRGGGGAYNEQFF.

This clone appeared a few times. The chain employs TRBV7-2 and TRBJ2-3; 7 bases match TRBD2. CDR3 size: 15 residues. Germline CDR1 reads SGHTA; CDR2 reads FQGNSA. With 5 bases clipped from V and 1 base from J, the junction kept 6 bases outside the gene matches. The CDR3 protein is CASSPQAGRTDTQYF. Here the CDR3 DNA reads TGTGCCAGCAGCCCCCAAGCGGGGCGCACAGATACGCAGTATTTT. Complete variable domain (other parts from reference TRBV7-2 and TRBJ2-3): GAGVSQSPSNKVTEKGKDVELRCDPISGHTALYWYRQSLGQGLEFLIYFQGNSAPDKSGLPSDRFSAERTGGSVSTLTIQRTQQEDSAVYLCASSPQAGRTDTQYFGPGTRLTVL.

This clone was counted once. The chain carries TRBV2 and TRBJ1-2, with D perhaps TRBD1 (5 bases). Germline CDR1 SNHLY, CDR2 FYNNEI. The ends were cut back, 7 bases at V and 8 bases at J, with 23 bases in the middle. The CDR3 is made up of 15 amino acids. In nucleotides, the CDR3 is TGTGCCAGCATCTCCCCGGCTCCCGGTACAGGAGGCTACACCTTC. Translation: CASISPAPGTGGYTF.

This clone was detected only once. The genes are TRBV7-6 and TRBJ2-2, with 9 bases fitting TRBD2. Germline V gene sequence: CDR1 SGHVS, CDR2 FNYEAQ. Trimming at V came to 5 bases and at J to 6 bases, leaving 10 bases not matched to a gene. CDR3 size: 16 residues. The CDR3 nucleotides read TGTGCCAGCAGCCGCTCTGGTAGCGGGAGCGCCGGGGAGCTGTTTTTT. It specifies CASSRSGSGSAGELFF.

The chain combines TRBV19 with TRBJ1-1; 10 bases are shared with TRBD1. The CDR3 runs 15 residues. With V trimmed by 5 bases and J by 4 bases, 7 bases remained unmatched. Looked up from germline, CDR1 is LNHDA and CDR2 is SQIVND (reference sequence). The CDR3 region is CASSSTGGRVTEAFF. CDR3 bases: TGTGCCAGTAGTTCGACAGGGGGCCGGGTCACTGAAGCTTTCTTT.

J is TRBJ1-2 and V is TRBV18, with 7 positions matching TRBD1. The germline gives CDR1 KGHSH, CDR2 LQKENI. The CDR3 sequence is 13 residues long. J lost 3 bases, V lost 4 bases, and 2 bases had no gene match. The CDR3 protein is CASSQGTDYGYTF. CDR3 bases: TGTGCCAGCTCACAAGGGACAGACTATGGCTACACCTTC.

This chain uses TRBV11-3 with TRBJ2-1; 7 bases map to TRBD2. There are 15 residues in the CDR3. Trimming cost V 1 base and J 8 bases; bases outside gene matches: 8. Looked up from germline, CDR1 is SGHNT and CDR2 is YENEEA. CDR3 nucleotide sequence: TGTGCCAGCAGCTTAGGTCGGCGGGGAGGGGATGAGCAGTTCTTC. Amino acids: CASSLGRRGGDEQFF. The variable domain in full, completed from reference TRBV11-3 and TRBJ2-1, reads EAGVVQSPRYKIIEKKQPVAFWCNPISGHNTLYWYLQNLGQGPELLIRYENEEAVDDSQLPKDRFSAERLKGVDSTLKIQPAELGDSAVYLCASSLGRRGGDEQFFGPGTRLTVL.

This clone was detected a few times. The chain is built from TRBV7-6 and TRBJ2-1; 11 positions match TRBD2. From germline, CDR1 is SGHVS and CDR2 FNYEAQ. The CDR3 length is 19 residues. The junction had 16 bases not matched to a gene; V was cut back by 4 bases and J by 5 bases. This CDR3 is CASSSLRTSGRETNNEQFF. The DNA of the CDR3 is TGTGCCAGCAGCTCATTAAGGACTAGCGGGCGGGAAACGAACAATGAGCAGTTCTTC.

The chain employs TRBV19 and TRBJ1-4; no reliable D call. The CDR3 covers 16 residues. In germline, CDR1 is LNHDA, CDR2 SQIVND (reference sequence). Trimming removed 4 bases from V and 0 bases from J, with 12 bases in between. The CDR3 coding sequence is TGTGCCAGTAGTACTCCGGCCGGAGCAACTAATGAAAAACTGTTTTTT. It yields the protein CASSTPAGATNEKLFF.

This clone was recorded once. The genes are TRBV14 and TRBJ2-3; 10 bases are a match to TRBD2. Germline CDR1 reads SGHDN; CDR2 reads FVKESK. This CDR3 is built from 15 residues. V was clipped by 1 base and J by 5 bases; unmatched bases: 3. The CDR3 nucleotides are TGTGCCAGCAGCCAAGTAGCGGGAGGAAAAGATACGCAGTATTTT. Encoded protein: CASSQVAGGKDTQYF.

The rearrangement joins TRBV25-1 to TRBJ2-1, with TRBD2 matching 9 bases. This CDR3 contains 14 residues. Losses at the gene ends were 6 bases for V and 3 bases for J; bases not matched to a gene: 3. Per germline, CDR1 MGHDK and CDR2 SYGVNS. The CDR3 DNA sequence: TGTGCCAGCAGGACTAGCGGCTACTACAATGAGCAGTTCTTC. Translation gives CASRTSGYYNEQFF.

V usage is TRBV18 and J usage is TRBJ1-3, with D possibly TRBD1 on 6 matching bases. The CDR3 consists of 17 residues. In germline, CDR1 is KGHSH, CDR2 LQKENI. Trimming pared 2 bases from V and 2 bases from J, leaving 16 bases between. The CDR3 DNA follows: TGTGCCAGCTCACCAAATATGGGCAGGGGCGCTGGAAACACCATATATTTT. It yields the protein CASSPNMGRGAGNTIYF.